The entry that follows covers one TCR beta chain sequence. Its antigen is still unknown. The CDR3 length is 15 residues. The V and J ends lost 5 bases and 3 bases, in that order; junction bases with no gene match: 6. CDR1 is SGHTA, CDR2 FQGNSA, per germline. The record originates from a study of beta chain features in type 1 diabetes. Study observations and caveats: Within each of all four CD4+ subsets, Type 1 diabetes patients had TCRB CDR3s that were moderately but significantly shorter. Using cDNA template may skew counts toward highly expressing activated cells.

CD4+ naive, central memory, regulatory and stem cell-like memory subsets were isolated by sorting on CD45RO/CCR7/CD25/CD127/CD95/CD27. The isolated RNA, all of it, was reverse transcribed, so expressed TCRB transcripts were what got sequenced. Repertoires were generated with immunoSEQ multiplex PCR, while TCRdb's copy carries only in-frame clones and drops some. This table has fewer than 350,000 clones, 14% to 15% appearing once. Sequencing input: naive CD4+ T cells from blood. This chain links TRBV7-2 with TRBJ2-2, with 7 positions matching TRBD1. The TCR comes from a man younger than 35 with type 1 diabetes. CDR3 nucleotides: TGTGCCAGCAGCGGACGGACAGGCGACACCGGGGAGCTGTTTTTT. As protein: CASSGRTGDTGELFF. Using reference TRBV7-2 and TRBJ2-2 for the parts outside the CDR3, the full variable domain is GAGVSQSPSNKVTEKGKDVELRCDPISGHTALYWYRQSLGQGLEFLIYFQGNSAPDKSGLPSDRFSAERTGGSVSTLTIQRTQQEDSAVYLCASSGRTGDTGELFFGEGSRLTVL.